This T cell receptor (beta chain) originates from a study of T cell responses to AZD1222 COVID-19 vaccine. Study-wide points: Breadth and depth of Spike-specific TCRs rose after two AZD1222 doses.

Libraries were prepared by immunoSEQ multiplex PCR; TCRdb keeps only in-frame clonotypes and omits some of them. The sample yields roughly 150,000 clones, roughly 92% seen once. This clone was detected only once. Its matching antigen is unknown. This CDR3 spans 14 amino acids. CDR1 SGHTA and CDR2 FQGNSA come from the germline V gene. V was clipped by 3 bases and J by 5 bases; unmatched bases: 6. Sequencing was performed on peripheral blood, taken on day 0 of AZD1222 vaccination. The rearrangement joins TRBV7-2 to TRBJ2-5, with TRBD2 identical over 7 bases. The clonotype was recovered from an adult in good health. CDR3 in amino acids: CASSFPSGVETQYF. The CDR3 DNA is TGTGCCAGCAGCTTCCCGAGCGGGGTTGAGACCCAGTACTTC.